Below, 24 T cell receptor beta chains from the same sample are listed, as sequenced in a study of CD4 T cells in relation to SARS-CoV-2 and coronaviruses. What these receptors recognize is not known. The assay was immunoSEQ multiplex PCR, and TCRdb's table has in-frame clones only and misses some. The table has 35,000 or so clones, roughly 82% seen once. Specimen: memory CD4+ T cells from PBMCs, cultured in vitro. These receptors were obtained from an adult with COVID-19.

The chain joins TRBV25-1 to TRBJ1-2; D not resolved. Germline CDR1 and CDR2: MGHDK and SYGVNS. V lost 3 bases to trimming and J lost 6 bases, with 11 bases between them. The CDR3 contains 13 residues. The CDR3 loop reads CASSDRQRDGYTF. As DNA, the CDR3 is TGTGCCAGCAGTGATCGGCAGCGGGATGGCTACACCTTC.

For the CDR3, the DNA is TGCGCCAGCAGCCAAAGCCGAACTAGCACAGATACGCAGTATTTT. Translation gives CASSQSRTSTDTQYF. The genes are TRBV4-1 and TRBJ2-3, with D uncertain. The germline V gene encodes CDR1 MGHRA and CDR2 YSYEKL. The ends were cut back, 2 bases at V and 0 bases at J, with 9 bases in the middle. CDR3 length: 15 amino acids.

In this sample, this clone turned up a few times. This rearrangement joins TRBV7-2 to TRBJ1-3; TRBD1 is a possible D gene (6 bases). Trimming stripped 5 bases from V and 0 bases from J, with 8 bases between. Germline V lookup: CDR1 SGHTA, CDR2 FQGNSA. There are 14 residues in the CDR3. Written as DNA, the CDR3 is TGTGCCAGCAGCGAGGGGGGCTCTGGAAACACCATATATTTT. It encodes CASSEGGSGNTIYF.

This clone appeared a few times. This chain joins TRBV30 and TRBJ1-6; D is ambiguous. There are 14 residues in the CDR3. Trimming left V 0 bases short and J 8 bases short, with 11 bases between. Germline V gene sequence: CDR1 GTSNPN, CDR2 SVGIG (reference sequence). CDR3 sequence reads: CAWSVSRLDSPLHF. DNA for the CDR3: TGTGCCTGGAGTGTTTCTCGTCTGGATTCACCCCTCCACTTT. Full variable domain (remainder filled in from reference TRBV30 and TRBJ1-6): SQTIHQWPATLVQPVGSPLSLECTVEGTSNPNLYWYRQAAGRGLQLLFYSVGIGQISSEVPQNLSASRPQDRQFILSSKKLLLSDSGFYLCAWSVSRLDSPLHFGNGTRLTVT.

This clone has just a few counts. The chain joins TRBV19 to TRBJ1-2, with D uncertain. The V end was cut by 3 bases, the J end by 8 bases, with 16 bases between. The CDR3 contains 14 residues. Germline-derived CDR1 and CDR2 are LNHDA and SQIVND (reference sequence). The CDR3 coding sequence is TGTGCCAGTAGTATGCTGGACCCGAAGGGCGGCTACACCTTC. It translates to CASSMLDPKGGYTF.

The chain links TRBV30 to TRBJ1-1; 8 positions agree with TRBD1. The J segment lost 4 bases and the V segment lost 4 bases, leaving 11 bases of the junction unmatched. CDR3 length: 15 amino acids. CDR1 GTSNPN and CDR2 SVGIG come from the germline V gene (reference sequence). The DNA of the CDR3 is TGTGCCTGGACTCCCAGGGGGCGACTCCCCACTGAAGCTTTCTTT. Translating gives CAWTPRGRLPTEAFF.

J is TRBJ2-7 and V is TRBV12-3 or TRBV12-4; 8 bases align to TRBD2. The CDR3 consists of 13 residues. Trimming at V came to 5 bases and at J to 4 bases, leaving 4 bases not matched to a gene. The CDR3 spells CASSDKREYEQYF. CDR3 DNA: TGTGCCAGCAGTGATAAGCGGGAGTACGAGCAGTACTTC.

The chain combines TRBV5-1 with TRBJ1-1; D may be TRBD1 (6 bases). CDR1 is SGHRS and CDR2 is YFSETQ in the germline V gene. The CDR3 sequence is 15 residues long. Trimming took 1 base from V and 4 from J, leaving 14 bases between them. The CDR3 loop is CASSLFRGGRTEAFF. CDR3 DNA: TGCGCCAGCAGCTTGTTCCGAGGGGGTCGCACTGAAGCTTTCTTT.

J is TRBJ2-1 and V is TRBV5-1, with D possibly matching TRBD2 (6 bases). The CDR3 runs to 13 residues. The germline gives CDR1 SGHRS, CDR2 YFSETQ. V was clipped by 0 bases and J by 6 bases, with 7 bases between them. The CDR3 nucleotides read TGCGCCAGCAGCTTGGGCGGGGTCAATGAGCAGTTCTTC. Translating it yields CASSLGGVNEQFF.

V is TRBV14 and J is TRBJ2-7; 12 bases map to TRBD2. The CDR3 is 14 residues long. Trimming removed 2 bases from V and 6 bases from J; junction bases left unmatched: 2. CDR1 and CDR2 (germline): SGHDN, FVKESK. CDR3 DNA: TGTGCCAGCAGCCAACTAGCGGGAGGGCCCGAGCAGTACTTC. Residues: CASSQLAGGPEQYF.

The V gene is TRBV5-1, the J gene TRBJ2-3; D gene unclear. This CDR3 has 15 residues. Trimming stripped 5 bases from V and 0 bases from J, with 13 bases between. Germline CDR1 is SGHRS and CDR2 is YFSETQ. In DNA form, the CDR3 reads TGCGCCAGCAGACTGGACGGCGCTAGCACAGATACGCAGTATTTT. Translating it yields CASRLDGASTDTQYF.

CDR3 sequence: CASSGFTSGFNNEQYF. The CDR3 coding sequence is TGTGCCAGCTCAGGTTTCACTAGCGGCTTTAACAACGAGCAGTACTTC. V usage is TRBV18 and J usage is TRBJ2-7; TRBD2 aligns across 8 bases. Germline CDR1 reads KGHSH; CDR2 reads LQKENI. V shed 5 bases, J shed 5 bases, and the junction held 14 bases outside the gene matches. The CDR3 totals 16 residues.

The chain has TRBV5-8 and TRBJ2-3; 9 nucleotides match TRBD1. J gave up 6 bases and V 6 bases, and 11 bases lay outside the gene matches. The germline V gene has CDR1 SGHTS and CDR2 YDEGEE. The CDR3 has 15 residues. DNA for the CDR3: TGTGCCAGCATCCCCGGGACAGGGCTAATGGATACGCAGTATTTT. Its protein is CASIPGTGLMDTQYF.

There are a few counts of this clone. The V call is TRBV19, the J call TRBJ1-3; D remains ambiguous. V shed 8 bases and J shed 0 bases, with 11 bases lying between them. The CDR3 totals 14 residues. CDR1 and CDR2 from the germline V gene are LNHDA and SQIVND (reference sequence). The CDR3 protein is CASSSPGSGNTIYF. The CDR3 DNA follows: TGTGCCAGTTCATCCCCGGGCTCTGGAAACACCATATATTTT.

This rearrangement joins TRBV3-1 (or the pseudogene TRBV3-2) to TRBJ2-4; D remains unclear. The CDR3 is 17 residues long. The germline V and J ends were trimmed by 0 bases and 0 bases, with 12 bases remaining between them. From germline, CDR1 is LGHDT and CDR2 YNNKEL (reference sequence). The CDR3 region is CASSQDYGAVAKNIQYF. CDR3 in DNA: TGTGCCAGCAGCCAAGATTATGGCGCGGTAGCCAAAAACATTCAGTACTTC.

The rearrangement joins TRBV7-3 to TRBJ2-7; D is undetermined. The V gene's germline CDR1 is SGHTA and CDR2 FQGTGA. This CDR3 has 13 residues. Trimming stripped 2 bases from V and 2 bases from J, with 7 bases between. The DNA of the CDR3 is TGTGCCAGCAGCTTAGCCGACACCTACGAGCAGTACTTC. It is translated as CASSLADTYEQYF.

The CDR3 DNA follows: TGCGCCAGCAGCAGAGGGGGCGCGACAGATACGCAGTATTTT. Residues: CASSRGGATDTQYF. The chain couples TRBV5-1 to TRBJ2-3, with TRBD1 matching 7 bases. With 4 bases clipped from V and 3 bases from J, the junction kept 5 bases outside the gene matches. CDR1 and CDR2 (germline): SGHRS, YFSETQ. The CDR3 is 14 amino acids.

The J gene is TRBJ2-1, the V gene TRBV19; D perhaps matches TRBD2 (6 bases). Trimming took off 7 bases at V and 4 bases at J, with 17 bases between the two ends. In germline, CDR1 is LNHDA, CDR2 SQIVND (reference sequence). This CDR3 is built from 15 residues. In nucleotides, the CDR3 is TGTGCCAGTACTCGCGGAGGGGAGCGTTACAATGAGCAGTTCTTC. Translation: CASTRGGERYNEQFF.

CDR3 sequence reads: CASSNRDRVQEKLFF. CDR3 coding DNA: TGCGCCAGCAGCAACCGGGACAGGGTGCAGGAAAAACTGTTTTTT. This chain links TRBV5-1 with TRBJ1-4; 9 nucleotides agree with TRBD1. This CDR3 comprises 15 residues. Germline V gene data show CDR1 as SGHRS and CDR2 as YFSETQ. J gave up 8 bases and V 4 bases, and 9 bases lay outside the gene matches. Looking up the rest from reference TRBV5-1 and TRBJ1-4 gives the full variable domain: KAGVTQTPRYLIKTRGQQVTLSCSPISGHRSVSWYQQTPGQGLQFLFEYFSETQRNKGNFPGRFSGRQFSNSRSEMNVSTLELGDSALYLCASSNRDRVQEKLFFGSGTQLSVL.

CDR3 bases: TGTGCCAGCTACAGGGTCGGTGGTGGAGGTGGCTACACCTTC. It is translated as CASYRVGGGGGYTF. This chain joins TRBV13 and TRBJ1-2, with D perhaps matching TRBD1 (6 bases). Germline V gives CDR1 PRHDT, CDR2 FYEKMQ (reference sequence). The V end lost 8 bases, the J end lost 7 bases, and 20 bases lay between the germline ends. There are 14 residues in the CDR3.

The CDR3 sequence is CASRPTPFLQGKGEKLFF. CDR3 DNA: TGTGCCAGCAGACCCACTCCATTCTTACAGGGGAAAGGTGAAAAACTGTTTTTT. The chain is built from TRBV28 and TRBJ1-4; 7 nucleotides match TRBD1. V lost 6 bases to trimming and J lost 7 bases; unmatched junction nucleotides: 20. The CDR3 contains 18 residues. Germline CDR1 is MDHEN and CDR2 is SYDVKM. The full variable domain, rest sourced from reference TRBV28 and TRBJ1-4, is DVKVTQSSRYLVKRTGEKVFLECVQDMDHENMFWYRQDPGLGLRLIYFSYDVKMKEKGDIPEGYSVSREKKERFSLILESASTNQTSMYLCASRPTPFLQGKGEKLFFGSGTQLSVL.

The chain links TRBV5-1 to TRBJ2-2, with 8 bases fitting TRBD2. Germline CDR1 reads SGHRS; CDR2 reads YFSETQ. The length of the CDR3 is 19 residues. Trimming at V came to 0 bases and at J to 0 bases, leaving 10 bases not matched to a gene. Written as DNA, the CDR3 is TGCGCCAGCAGCTTGGGGTACTCTTCTAGCGGGTCGAACACCGGGGAGCTGTTTTTT. Translating gives CASSLGYSSSGSNTGELFF.

J is TRBJ1-2 and V is TRBV25-1; no definite D call. V lost 3 bases to trimming and J lost 7 bases, with 12 bases between them. Germline CDR1 and CDR2: MGHDK and SYGVNS. The CDR3 has 13 residues. CDR3 DNA sequence: TGTGCCAGCAGTGATTTCGAGGACTCTGGCTACACCTTC. It codes for CASSDFEDSGYTF.

The genes are TRBV27 and TRBJ2-7, with 12 bases lining up with TRBD2. The CDR3 loop spans 18 amino acids. In germline, CDR1 is MNHEY, CDR2 SMNVEV (reference sequence). After removal of 5 bases from V and 0 bases from J, the junction contained 11 bases not matched to a gene. The chain's CDR3 is CASSIRTSGTIPSYEQYF. Written as DNA, the CDR3 is TGTGCCAGCAGTATAAGGACTAGCGGGACCATTCCCTCCTACGAGCAGTACTTC.